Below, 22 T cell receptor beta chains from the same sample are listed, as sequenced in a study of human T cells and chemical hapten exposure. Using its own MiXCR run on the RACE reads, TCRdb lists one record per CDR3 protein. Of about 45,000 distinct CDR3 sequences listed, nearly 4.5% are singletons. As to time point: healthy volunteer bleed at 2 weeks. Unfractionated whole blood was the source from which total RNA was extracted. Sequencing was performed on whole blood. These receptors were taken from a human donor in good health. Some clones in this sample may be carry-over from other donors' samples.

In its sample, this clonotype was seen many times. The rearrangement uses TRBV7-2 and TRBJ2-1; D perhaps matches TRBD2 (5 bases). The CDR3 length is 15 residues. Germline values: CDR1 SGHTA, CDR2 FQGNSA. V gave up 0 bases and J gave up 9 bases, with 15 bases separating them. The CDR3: CASSLALRGVGEQFF. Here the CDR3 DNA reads TGTGCCAGCAGCTTAGCCCTACGGGGAGTGGGTGAGCAGTTCTTC.

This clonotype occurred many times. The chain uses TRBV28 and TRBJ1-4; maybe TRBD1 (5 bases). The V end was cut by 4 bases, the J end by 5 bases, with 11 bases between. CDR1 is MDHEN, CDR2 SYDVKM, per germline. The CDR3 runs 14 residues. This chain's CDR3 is CASSSQGLNEKLFF. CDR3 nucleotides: TGTGCCAGCAGTTCCCAGGGTCTGAATGAAAAACTGTTTTTT. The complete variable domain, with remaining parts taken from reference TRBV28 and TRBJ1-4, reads DVKVTQSSRYLVKRTGEKVFLECVQDMDHENMFWYRQDPGLGLRLIYFSYDVKMKEKGDIPEGYSVSREKKERFSLILESASTNQTSMYLCASSSQGLNEKLFFGSGTQLSVL.

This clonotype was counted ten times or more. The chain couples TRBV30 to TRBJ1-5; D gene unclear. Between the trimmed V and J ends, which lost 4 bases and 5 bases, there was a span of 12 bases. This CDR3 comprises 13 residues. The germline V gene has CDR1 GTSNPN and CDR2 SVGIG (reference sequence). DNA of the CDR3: TGTGCCTGGACCCCCGGCCTAGATCAGCCCCAGCATTTT. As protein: CAWTPGLDQPQHF. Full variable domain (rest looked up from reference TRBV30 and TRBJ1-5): SQTIHQWPATLVQPVGSPLSLECTVEGTSNPNLYWYRQAAGRGLQLLFYSVGIGQISSEVPQNLSASRPQDRQFILSSKKLLLSDSGFYLCAWTPGLDQPQHFGDGTRLSIL.

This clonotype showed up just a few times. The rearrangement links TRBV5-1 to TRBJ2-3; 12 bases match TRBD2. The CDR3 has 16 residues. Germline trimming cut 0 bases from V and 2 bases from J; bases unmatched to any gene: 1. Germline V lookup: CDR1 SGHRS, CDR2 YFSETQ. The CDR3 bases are TGCGCCAGCAGCTTGGGACTAGCGGGAGCCACAGATACGCAGTATTTT. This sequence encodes CASSLGLAGATDTQYF.

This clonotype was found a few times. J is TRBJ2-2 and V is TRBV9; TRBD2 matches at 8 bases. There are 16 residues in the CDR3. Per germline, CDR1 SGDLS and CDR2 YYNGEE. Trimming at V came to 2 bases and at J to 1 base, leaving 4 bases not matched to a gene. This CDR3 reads CASSVRAGVNTGELFF. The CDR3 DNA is TGTGCCAGCAGCGTGAGAGCGGGAGTGAACACCGGGGAGCTGTTTTTT. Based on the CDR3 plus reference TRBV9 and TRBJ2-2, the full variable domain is DSGVTQTPKHLITATGQRVTLRCSPRSGDLSVYWYQQSLDQGLQFLIQYYNGEERAKGNILERFSAQQFPDLHSELNLSSLELGDSALYFCASSVRAGVNTGELFFGEGSRLTVL.

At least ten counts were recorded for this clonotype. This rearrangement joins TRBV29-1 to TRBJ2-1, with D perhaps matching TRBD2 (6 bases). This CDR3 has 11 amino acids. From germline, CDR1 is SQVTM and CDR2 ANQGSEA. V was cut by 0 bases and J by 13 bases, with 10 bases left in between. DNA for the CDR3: TGCAGCGTTGAAGAGGGAGGAATTCAGTTCTTC. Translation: CSVEEGGIQFF.

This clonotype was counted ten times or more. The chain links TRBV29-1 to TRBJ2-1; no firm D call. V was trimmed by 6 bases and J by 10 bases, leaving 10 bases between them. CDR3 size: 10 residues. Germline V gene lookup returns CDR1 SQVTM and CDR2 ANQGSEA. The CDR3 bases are TGCAGCGTACATCACGGGGAGCAGTTCTTC. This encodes CSVHHGEQFF.

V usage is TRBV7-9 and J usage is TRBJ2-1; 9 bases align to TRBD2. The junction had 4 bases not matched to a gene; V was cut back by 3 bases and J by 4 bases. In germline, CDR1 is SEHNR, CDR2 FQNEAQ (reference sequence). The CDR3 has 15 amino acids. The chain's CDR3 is CASSFLAGDYNEQFF. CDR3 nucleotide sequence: TGTGCCAGCAGCTTTTTAGCGGGAGATTACAATGAGCAGTTCTTC.

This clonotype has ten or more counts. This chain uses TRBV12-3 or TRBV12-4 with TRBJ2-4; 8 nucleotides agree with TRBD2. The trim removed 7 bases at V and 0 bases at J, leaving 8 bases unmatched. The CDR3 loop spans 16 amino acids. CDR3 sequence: CASTPGLVQAKNIQYF. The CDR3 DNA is TGTGCCAGCACCCCGGGACTAGTTCAAGCCAAAAACATTCAGTACTTC.

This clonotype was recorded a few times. Written as DNA, the CDR3 is TGTGCCAGCAGCGGGGGGTACAATGAGCAGTTCTTC. Translating it yields CASSGGYNEQFF. V gene TRBV7-9 combines with J gene TRBJ2-1; D may be TRBD2 (6 bases). V dropped 5 bases and J dropped 4 bases, with 6 bases sitting between them. Germline CDR1 SEHNR, CDR2 FQNEAQ (reference sequence). This CDR3 spans 12 amino acids. Complete variable domain (other parts from reference TRBV7-9 and TRBJ2-1): DTGVSQNPRHKITKRGQNVTFRCDPISEHNRLYWYRQTLGQGPEFLTYFQNEAQLEKSRLLSDRFSAERPKGSFSTLEIQRTEQGDSAMYLCASSGGYNEQFFGPGTRLTVL.

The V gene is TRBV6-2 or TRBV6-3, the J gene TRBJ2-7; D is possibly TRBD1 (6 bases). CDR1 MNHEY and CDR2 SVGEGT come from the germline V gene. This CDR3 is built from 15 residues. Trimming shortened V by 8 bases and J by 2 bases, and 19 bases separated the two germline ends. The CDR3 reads CASDAIDRSPYEQYF. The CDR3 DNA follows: TGTGCCAGCGACGCCATTGACAGGAGTCCCTACGAGCAGTACTTC.

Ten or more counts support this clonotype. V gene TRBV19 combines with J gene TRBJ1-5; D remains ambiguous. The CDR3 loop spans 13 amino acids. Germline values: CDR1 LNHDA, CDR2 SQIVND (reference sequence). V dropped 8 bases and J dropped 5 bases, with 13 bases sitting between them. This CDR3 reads CASSVFRDQPQHF. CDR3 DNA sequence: TGTGCCAGTTCCGTATTTAGGGATCAGCCCCAGCATTTT.

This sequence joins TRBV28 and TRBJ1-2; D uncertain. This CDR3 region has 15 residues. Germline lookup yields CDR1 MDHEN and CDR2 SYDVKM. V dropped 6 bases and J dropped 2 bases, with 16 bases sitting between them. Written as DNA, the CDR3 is TGTGCCAGCAGCCTAGGTGGTACAGAGAACTATGGCTACACCTTC. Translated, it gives CASSLGGTENYGYTF.

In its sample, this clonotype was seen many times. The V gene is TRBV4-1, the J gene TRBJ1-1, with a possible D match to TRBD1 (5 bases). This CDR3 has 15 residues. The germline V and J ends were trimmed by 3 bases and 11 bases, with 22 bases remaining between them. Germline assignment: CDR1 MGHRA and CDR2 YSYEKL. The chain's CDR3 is CASSHLPRKQGLAFF. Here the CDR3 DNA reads TGCGCCAGCAGCCACCTGCCTAGGAAGCAGGGACTGGCTTTCTTT.

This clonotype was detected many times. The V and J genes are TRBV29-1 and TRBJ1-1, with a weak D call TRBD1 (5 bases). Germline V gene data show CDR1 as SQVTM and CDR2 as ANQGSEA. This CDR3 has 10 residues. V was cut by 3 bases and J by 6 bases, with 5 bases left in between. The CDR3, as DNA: TGCAGCGTTGACAGGGCTGAAGCTTTCTTT. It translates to CSVDRAEAFF.

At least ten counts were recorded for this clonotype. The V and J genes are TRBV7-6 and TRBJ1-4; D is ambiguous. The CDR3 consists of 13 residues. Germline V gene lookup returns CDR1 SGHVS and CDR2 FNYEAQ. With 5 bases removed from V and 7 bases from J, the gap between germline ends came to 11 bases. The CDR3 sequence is CASSPRRAEKLFF. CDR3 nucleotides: TGTGCCAGCAGCCCCCGCCGGGCTGAAAAACTGTTTTTT.

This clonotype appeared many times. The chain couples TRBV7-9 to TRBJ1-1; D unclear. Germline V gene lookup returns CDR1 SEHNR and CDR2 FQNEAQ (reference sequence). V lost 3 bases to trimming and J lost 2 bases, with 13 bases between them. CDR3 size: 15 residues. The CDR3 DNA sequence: TGTGCCAGCAGCTTGGAAGGACCACTAAACACTGAAGCTTTCTTT. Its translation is CASSLEGPLNTEAFF.

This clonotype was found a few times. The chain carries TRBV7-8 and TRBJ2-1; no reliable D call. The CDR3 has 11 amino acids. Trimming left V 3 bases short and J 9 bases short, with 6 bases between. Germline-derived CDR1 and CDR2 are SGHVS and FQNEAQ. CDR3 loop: CASSLIGEQFF. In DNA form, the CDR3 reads TGTGCCAGCAGCTTGATAGGTGAGCAGTTCTTC.

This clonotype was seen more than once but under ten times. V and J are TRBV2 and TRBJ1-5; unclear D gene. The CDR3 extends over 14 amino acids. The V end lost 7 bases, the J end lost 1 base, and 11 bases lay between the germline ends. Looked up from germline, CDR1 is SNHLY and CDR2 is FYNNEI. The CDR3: CASTRSGSNQPQHF. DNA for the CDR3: TGTGCCAGCACCCGTTCTGGGAGCAATCAGCCCCAGCATTTT.

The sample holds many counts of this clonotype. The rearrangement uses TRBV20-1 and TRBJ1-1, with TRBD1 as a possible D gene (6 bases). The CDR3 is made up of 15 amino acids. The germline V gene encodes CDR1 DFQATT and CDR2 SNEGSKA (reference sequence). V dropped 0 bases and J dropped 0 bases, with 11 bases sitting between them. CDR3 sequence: CSARDVQGMNTEAFF. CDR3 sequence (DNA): TGCAGTGCTAGAGATGTACAGGGTATGAACACTGAAGCTTTCTTT.

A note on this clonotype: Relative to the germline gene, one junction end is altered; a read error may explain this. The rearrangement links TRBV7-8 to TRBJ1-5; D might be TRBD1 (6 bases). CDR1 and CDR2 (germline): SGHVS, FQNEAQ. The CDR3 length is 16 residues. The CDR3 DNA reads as TGTGCCAGCAGCTTACGGAAGACAGGTAACAATCAGCACCAGCATTTT. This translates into CASSLRKTGNNQHQHF.

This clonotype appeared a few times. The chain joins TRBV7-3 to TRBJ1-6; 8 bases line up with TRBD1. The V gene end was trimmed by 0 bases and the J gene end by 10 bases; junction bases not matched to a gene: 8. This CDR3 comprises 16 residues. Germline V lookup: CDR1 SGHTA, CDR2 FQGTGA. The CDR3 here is CASSLTPQGANSPLHF. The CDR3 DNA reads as TGTGCCAGCAGCTTAACCCCGCAGGGGGCTAACTCACCCCTCCACTTT.